These T cell receptor beta chains were read from a single sample in a study of blood T cell repertoires in COVID-19. Clones were read by immunoSEQ multiplex PCR, and TCRdb kept only the in-frame ones, dropping some. The sample has fewer than 300,000 clones; 85% are singletons. Sequenced: PBMCs or T cells enriched from blood (not recorded which). These receptors originate from a woman aged 45-59 years who had recovered from COVID-19. CDR3s include the opening cysteine and the closing phenylalanine or tryptophan. A D gene is named only where the DNA matches it firmly. Clone size is not always given. Where it is, it says once, few, many or a class for expanded clones.

>few|TRBV5-4|TRBJ1-4|TRBD1
CASSSEPDRMEEKLFF
TGTGCCAGCAGCTCGGAACCGGACAGGATGGAAGAAAAACTGTTTTTT
>few|TRBV10-1|TRBJ2-1|.
CASSEARDLRNEQFF
TGCGCCAGCAGTGAGGCGCGGGACCTCCGCAATGAGCAGTTCTTC
>.|TRBV5-1|TRBJ2-3|.
CASFPDPGVGTDTQYF
TGCGCCAGCTTTCCCGACCCGGGGGTTGGCACAGATACGCAGTATTTT
>.|TRBV7-2|TRBJ2-2|TRBD1
CASSRGQANTGELFF
TGTGCCAGCAGCCGGGGACAGGCCAACACCGGGGAGCTGTTTTTT
>.|TRBV30|TRBJ1-2|.
CAWTIHRADGYTF
TGTGCCTGGACCATCCACAGGGCAGATGGCTACACCTTC
>.|TRBV28|TRBJ1-2|.
CASSYRAFYGYTF
TGTGCCAGCAGCTACAGGGCGTTCTATGGCTACACCTTC
>.|TRBV25-1|TRBJ1-2|.
CASGYRDRVGGYTF
TGTGCCAGCGGTTACAGGGATCGCGTCGGAGGCTACACCTTC
>.|TRBV5-8|TRBJ2-2|TRBD1
CASSPLGRGQGGELFF
TGTGCCAGCAGCCCCCTGGGCAGGGGGCAGGGCGGGGAGCTGTTTTTT
>.|TRBV18|TRBJ1-1|.
CASSPGQYTEAFF
TGTGCCAGCTCACCCGGACAGTACACTGAAGCTTTCTTT
>.|TRBV12-3/TRBV12-4|TRBJ2-3|TRBD2
CASRPSGGATQYF
TGTGCCAGCAGACCTAGCGGGGGGGCGACGCAGTATTTT
>.|TRBV5-1|TRBJ1-1|TRBD1
CASSLGQSNTEAFF
TGCGCCAGCAGCCTGGGACAGTCAAACACTGAAGCTTTCTTT
>.|TRBV9|TRBJ2-5|TRBD2
CASSVAGLGTIETQYF
TGTGCCAGCAGCGTAGCTGGTTTGGGGACTATAGAGACCCAGTACTTC
>once|TRBV12-3/TRBV12-4|TRBJ1-2|TRBD1
CASSPGQGYGYTF
TGTGCCAGCAGCCCCGGACAGGGCTATGGCTACACCTTC
>.|TRBV11-3|TRBJ2-7|.
CASSLASSLEQYF
TGTGCCAGCAGCTTAGCTTCTAGCCTCGAGCAGTACTTC
>once|TRBV3-1/TRBV3-2|TRBJ2-3|TRBD1
CASSQFNRGTTDTQYF
TGTGCCAGCAGCCAATTTAACAGGGGGACTACAGATACGCAGTATTTT
>.|TRBV19|TRBJ1-6|TRBD1
CASRQGVNSPLHF
TGTGCCAGCCGACAGGGGGTTAATTCACCCCTCCACTTT
>few|TRBV9|TRBJ2-3|TRBD2
CASSVRPSGGTDTQYF
TGTGCCAGCAGCGTAAGGCCTAGCGGGGGCACAGATACGCAGTATTTT
>.|TRBV7-3|TRBJ2-2|.
CASSPRVGGGPNTGELFF
TGTGCCAGCAGCCCCCGGGTTGGCGGGGGCCCGAACACCGGGGAGCTGTTTTTT
>.|TRBV29-1|TRBJ2-3|.
CSVEDLVAPDTQYF
TGCAGCGTTGAAGATCTCGTGGCCCCAGATACGCAGTATTTT
>.|TRBV7-2|TRBJ1-5|TRBD1
CASSQDRANQPQHF
TGTGCCAGCAGCCAAGACAGGGCCAATCAGCCCCAGCATTTT
>.|TRBV20-1|TRBJ2-1|TRBD1
CSASPDRQGYNEQFF
TGCAGTGCTAGTCCCGATAGACAGGGATACAATGAGCAGTTCTTC
>.|TRBV27|TRBJ2-3|TRBD2
CASRTNLQREADTQYF
TGTGCCAGCAGAACGAACTTACAACGGGAGGCAGATACGCAGTATTTT